The 29 T cell receptor beta chains below come from one sample, sequenced in a study of blood T cell repertoires in COVID-19. The table came from immunoSEQ multiplex PCR; TCRdb's copy has only in-frame clones and leaves some out. The table has some 350,000 clones, 88% seen once; the top ten hold about 7.3%. Specimen: peripheral blood. These receptors came from a woman between 65 and 79 years old with COVID-19, enrolled during active disease.

This chain connects TRBV11-2 to TRBJ1-3; TRBD1 is a possible D gene (6 bases). There are 19 residues in the CDR3. Germline V CDR1 and CDR2: SGHAT, FQNNGV. Trimming left V 5 bases short and J 0 bases short, with 23 bases between. CDR3 sequence reads: CASSPAILKTGRSGNTIYF. CDR3 DNA: TGTGCCAGCAGCCCGGCGATCTTAAAGACAGGCCGCTCTGGAAACACCATATATTTT.

The chain uses TRBV9 and TRBJ1-3; TRBD1 is a possible D gene (5 bases). Trimming took 2 bases from V and 1 from J, leaving 16 bases between them. This CDR3 is 17 amino acids long. Germline CDR1 reads SGDLS; CDR2 reads YYNGEE. DNA for the CDR3: TGTGCCAGCAGCGTGTCGGGGGGACGGATTTCTGGAAACACCATATATTTT. Translation gives CASSVSGGRISGNTIYF. Full variable domain (missing parts from reference TRBV9 and TRBJ1-3): DSGVTQTPKHLITATGQRVTLRCSPRSGDLSVYWYQQSLDQGLQFLIQYYNGEERAKGNILERFSAQQFPDLHSELNLSSLELGDSALYFCASSVSGGRISGNTIYFGEGSWLTVV.

This chain uses TRBV28 with TRBJ2-7, with D possibly matching TRBD1 (5 bases). This CDR3 is 12 amino acids long. CDR1 and CDR2 (germline): MDHEN, SYDVKM. V was shortened by 4 bases and J by 4 bases, with 8 bases between the two germline ends. This chain's CDR3 is CASSSWTYEQYF. CDR3 nucleotide sequence: TGTGCCAGCAGTTCCTGGACATACGAGCAGTACTTC.

The chain carries TRBV30 and TRBJ1-2; no definite D call. Per germline, CDR1 GTSNPN and CDR2 SVGIG (reference sequence). The V end was cut by 0 bases, the J end by 6 bases, with 11 bases between. The CDR3 is made up of 13 amino acids. CDR3 in amino acids: CAWSVRGLDGYTF. DNA for the CDR3: TGTGCCTGGAGTGTACGAGGGTTGGATGGCTACACCTTC.

This rearrangement joins TRBV10-3 to TRBJ1-5; D unresolved. Germline CDR1 ENHRY, CDR2 SYGVKD. With 0 bases removed from V and 5 bases from J, the gap between germline ends came to 11 bases. CDR3 length: 15 residues. The CDR3 DNA reads as TGTGCCATCAGTGAGTCGGGCAGCTTGGATCAGCCCCAGCATTTT. Encoded protein: CAISESGSLDQPQHF.

This rearrangement joins TRBV28 to TRBJ1-2; 9 bases align to TRBD1. This CDR3 contains 14 residues. Trimming took 7 bases from V and 3 from J; bases not matched to a gene: 6. Germline V CDR1 and CDR2: MDHEN, SYDVKM. CDR3 residues: CASKWTGDYYGYTF. Here the CDR3 DNA reads TGTGCCAGCAAATGGACAGGGGATTACTATGGCTACACCTTC.

This clone is a singleton in its sample. J is TRBJ1-2 and V is TRBV10-3; a possible D gene is TRBD1 (5 bases). Deletions cut 2 bases from V and 7 bases from J, with 17 bases between. The CDR3 is made up of 15 amino acids. CDR1 and CDR2 (germline): ENHRY, SYGVKD. The CDR3 reads CAISESNGRVRGYTF. The CDR3, as DNA: TGTGCCATCAGTGAGAGTAATGGCAGGGTACGTGGCTACACCTTC.

This chain joins TRBV18 and TRBJ1-5, with 9 nucleotides matching TRBD1. This CDR3 has 19 residues. Germline loops: CDR1 KGHSH, CDR2 LQKENI. J lost 0 bases, V lost 4 bases, and 13 bases had no gene match. This CDR3 is CASSHTPGQGGGSNQPQHF. Written as DNA, the CDR3 is TGTGCCAGCTCACATACACCGGGACAGGGTGGCGGTAGCAATCAGCCCCAGCATTTT.

This chain uses TRBV19 with TRBJ1-1; TRBD1 agrees at 10 bases. The CDR3 runs 16 residues. In germline, CDR1 is LNHDA, CDR2 SQIVND (reference sequence). After removal of 10 bases from V and 6 bases from J, the junction contained 17 bases not matched to a gene. The CDR3 nucleotides are TGTGCCACCACCGACAGGGGGCGAAAGTCTCTCTCTGAAGCTTTCTTT. Translating it yields CATTDRGRKSLSEAFF.

This clone occurred a few times. The rearrangement links TRBV5-1 to TRBJ1-1; 8 bases are shared with TRBD1. The CDR3 consists of 14 residues. Looked up from germline, CDR1 is SGHRS and CDR2 is YFSETQ. The trim removed 2 bases at V and 4 bases at J, leaving 4 bases unmatched. CDR3 region: CASSFLGQGTEAFF. The CDR3 DNA is TGCGCCAGCAGCTTTTTAGGACAGGGCACTGAAGCTTTCTTT.

The chain links TRBV4-1 to TRBJ2-7; TRBD2 aligns across 7 bases. CDR1 is MGHRA and CDR2 is YSYEKL in the germline V gene. CDR3 length: 14 residues. The V and J ends lost 4 bases and 3 bases, in that order; junction bases with no gene match: 6. This chain's CDR3 is CASSRGGAYYEQYF. The CDR3 DNA sequence: TGCGCCAGCAGCCGGGGAGGGGCCTACTACGAGCAGTACTTC.

The rearrangement links TRBV28 to TRBJ1-2, with D hard to call. V lost 10 bases and J lost 5, with 20 bases in between. There are 14 residues in the CDR3. Germline loops: CDR1 MDHEN, CDR2 SYDVKM. CDR3 residues: CAIPTRQGQYGYTF. CDR3 bases: TGTGCCATCCCAACCCGACAAGGCCAATATGGCTACACCTTC.

The rearrangement links TRBV29-1 to TRBJ1-2; a possible D gene is TRBD1 (5 bases). V was clipped by 0 bases and J by 4 bases, with 15 bases between them. CDR3 size: 15 residues. CDR1 SQVTM and CDR2 ANQGSEA come from the germline V gene. The CDR3 reads CSVEDGGGDIYGYTF. In DNA, the CDR3 is TGCAGCGTTGAAGATGGAGGAGGGGATATCTATGGCTACACCTTC.

CDR3 sequence (DNA): TGCAGCGTTGAAGATCCTTCCCGCGTTTCCGAGCAGTACTTC. It yields the protein CSVEDPSRVSEQYF. This chain connects TRBV29-1 to TRBJ2-7; D is ambiguous. The CDR3 extends over 14 amino acids. The germline V and J ends were trimmed by 0 bases and 6 bases, with 15 bases remaining between them. Looked up from germline, CDR1 is SQVTM and CDR2 is ANQGSEA.

The J gene is TRBJ1-1, the V gene TRBV7-9; D gene unclear. Germline CDR1 is SEHNR and CDR2 is FQNEAQ (reference sequence). The CDR3 is made up of 15 amino acids. Trimming pared 2 bases from V and 1 base from J, leaving 11 bases between. The CDR3 region has the DNA TGTGCCAGCAGCTTAATCCGGGATCAGAACACTGAAGCTTTCTTT. This codes for CASSLIRDQNTEAFF.

The V gene is TRBV4-1, the J gene TRBJ2-3, with D possibly TRBD2 on 5 matching bases. Trimming left V 4 bases short and J 3 bases short, with 8 bases between. The CDR3 sequence is 13 residues long. Germline-derived CDR1 and CDR2 are MGHRA and YSYEKL. The CDR3 bases are TGCGCCAGCAGCCCCGAGCGGACAGATACGCAGTATTTT. Translating gives CASSPERTDTQYF.

This chain uses TRBV6-5 with TRBJ1-4; D call uncertain. There are 12 residues in the CDR3. V dropped 6 bases and J dropped 8 bases, with 10 bases sitting between them. CDR1 MNHEY and CDR2 SVGAGI come from the germline V gene. The DNA of the CDR3 is TGTGCCAGCAGCTCGACTGGGGAAAAACTGTTTTTT. This sequence encodes CASSSTGEKLFF.

This sequence joins TRBV5-1 and TRBJ2-3; TRBD2 aligns across 9 bases. V lost 0 bases to trimming and J lost 3 bases; unmatched junction nucleotides: 5. The V gene's germline CDR1 is SGHRS and CDR2 YFSETQ. There are 16 residues in the CDR3. CDR3: CASSLGGGAGTDTQYF. CDR3 coding DNA: TGCGCCAGCAGCTTGGGCGGGGGGGCAGGAACAGATACGCAGTATTTT.

The J gene is TRBJ2-1, the V gene TRBV7-2; the match to TRBD2 covers 12 bases. CDR3 length: 16 residues. Germline CDR1 SGHTA, CDR2 FQGNSA. J gave up 7 bases and V 3 bases, and 7 bases lay outside the gene matches. The CDR3 loop is CASSFLGLAGGNEQFF. In nucleotides, the CDR3 is TGTGCCAGCAGCTTTTTAGGGCTAGCGGGGGGGAATGAGCAGTTCTTC. The full variable domain, rest sourced from reference TRBV7-2 and TRBJ2-1, is GAGVSQSPSNKVTEKGKDVELRCDPISGHTALYWYRQSLGQGLEFLIYFQGNSAPDKSGLPSDRFSAERTGGSVSTLTIQRTQQEDSAVYLCASSFLGLAGGNEQFFGPGTRLTVL.

This chain connects TRBV2 to TRBJ2-6; a possible D gene is TRBD1 (5 bases). The CDR3 is 16 residues long. Looked up from germline, CDR1 is SNHLY and CDR2 is FYNNEI. V lost 6 bases, J lost 0 bases, and 12 bases lay in between. The CDR3 spells CASRTRQFSGANVLTF. For the CDR3, the DNA is TGTGCCAGCAGGACCCGACAGTTCTCTGGGGCCAACGTCCTGACTTTC.

The CDR3 loop is CASSESRVGTEAFF. DNA for the CDR3: TGTGCCAGCAGTGAATCACGGGTTGGCACTGAAGCTTTCTTT. The chain couples TRBV2 to TRBJ1-1; D gene ambiguous. CDR3 length: 14 amino acids. Trimming shortened V by 2 bases and J by 4 bases, and 11 bases separated the two germline ends. Germline lookup yields CDR1 SNHLY and CDR2 FYNNEI. Full variable domain (missing parts from reference TRBV2 and TRBJ1-1): EPEVTQTPSHQVTQMGQEVILRCVPISNHLYFYWYRQILGQKVEFLVSFYNNEISEKSEIFDDQFSVERPDGSNFTLKIRSTKLEDSAMYFCASSESRVGTEAFFGQGTRLTVV.

The V and J genes are TRBV5-1 and TRBJ1-4, with TRBD1 as a possible D gene (5 bases). The CDR3 is 15 residues long. CDR1 and CDR2 from the germline V gene are SGHRS and YFSETQ. The ends were cut back, 0 bases at V and 2 bases at J, with 8 bases in the middle. CDR3 DNA sequence: TGCGCCAGCAGCTTGGGCAGGGCCACTAATGAAAAACTGTTTTTT. Translating it yields CASSLGRATNEKLFF. Combining the CDR3 with reference TRBV5-1 and TRBJ1-4 gives the whole variable domain KAGVTQTPRYLIKTRGQQVTLSCSPISGHRSVSWYQQTPGQGLQFLFEYFSETQRNKGNFPGRFSGRQFSNSRSEMNVSTLELGDSALYLCASSLGRATNEKLFFGSGTQLSVL.

The CDR3 reads CSVTGTAETQYF. The CDR3 nucleotides are TGCAGCGTCACCGGGACAGCGGAGACCCAGTACTTC. The chain recombines TRBV29-1 with TRBJ2-5; 7 positions match TRBD1. The CDR3 has 12 amino acids. Trimming at V came to 6 bases and at J to 5 bases, leaving 6 bases not matched to a gene. Looked up from germline, CDR1 is SQVTM and CDR2 is ANQGSEA. Full variable domain (missing parts from reference TRBV29-1 and TRBJ2-5): SAVISQKPSRDICQRGTSLTIQCQVDSQVTMMFWYRQQPGQSLTLIATANQGSEATYESGFVIDKFPISRPNLTFSTLTVSNMSPEDSSIYLCSVTGTAETQYFGPGTRLLVL.

The chain recombines TRBV3-1 (or the pseudogene TRBV3-2) with TRBJ2-7, with 14 bases fitting TRBD2. V dropped 4 bases and J dropped 2; count of bases not matched to a gene: 4. CDR3 length: 16 amino acids. From germline, CDR1 is LGHDT and CDR2 YNNKEL (reference sequence). DNA for the CDR3: TGTGCCAGCAGCCCGAGGACTAGCGGGGGGACCTACGAGCAGTACTTC. It specifies CASSPRTSGGTYEQYF.

J is TRBJ1-4 and V is TRBV19; 7 nucleotides agree with TRBD1. The CDR3 consists of 13 residues. Trimming at V came to 9 bases and at J to 8 bases, leaving 9 bases not matched to a gene. Germline V gives CDR1 LNHDA, CDR2 SQIVND (reference sequence). CDR3 DNA: TGTGCCAGCTCGGGGCAGGGGGGCGAAAAACTGTTTTTT. It encodes CASSGQGGEKLFF.

This chain connects TRBV11-2 to TRBJ2-1, with TRBD2 matching 11 bases. CDR3 size: 19 residues. CDR1 is SGHAT and CDR2 is FQNNGV in the germline V gene. V lost 3 bases to trimming and J lost 0 bases; unmatched junction nucleotides: 10. CDR3 bases: TGTGCCAGCAGCTTTCCGACTAGCGGGGTCCCGAGCTCCTACAATGAGCAGTTCTTC. Translated: CASSFPTSGVPSSYNEQFF.

This clone appeared a few times. This chain's CDR3 is CASHRGRDEQYF. The CDR3 coding sequence is TGTGCCAGCCACAGGGGGCGCGACGAGCAGTACTTC. The rearrangement joins TRBV2 to TRBJ2-7; 9 bases line up with TRBD1. This CDR3 has 12 residues. Trimming cost V 8 bases and J 5 bases; bases outside gene matches: 4. Germline V gene sequence: CDR1 SNHLY, CDR2 FYNNEI.

The chain links TRBV4-1 to TRBJ2-5, with TRBD1 as a possible D gene (5 bases). Germline V gene lookup returns CDR1 MGHRA and CDR2 YSYEKL. V was cut by 5 bases and J by 4 bases, with 8 bases left in between. This CDR3 contains 12 residues. Here the CDR3 reads CASSRGAETQYF. CDR3 bases: TGCGCCAGCAGCAGGGGTGCAGAGACCCAGTACTTC.

The rearrangement links TRBV7-2 to TRBJ1-1, with D possibly matching TRBD1 (5 bases). V lost 3 bases to trimming and J lost 3 bases, with 11 bases between them. CDR1 and CDR2 (germline): SGHTA, FQGNSA. The CDR3 is made up of 14 amino acids. The CDR3: CASSFDTGYTEAFF. CDR3 sequence (DNA): TGTGCCAGCAGCTTCGACACAGGCTACACTGAAGCTTTCTTT.